The entry below describes one T cell receptor (beta chain). Participant ages covered about 18 to 90 years across around 22 US areas. In the original analysis: Amplifying reference gene primers gave estimates of nucleated cell counts. Sequencing was performed with immunoSEQ multiplex PCR; in TCRdb, only in-frame clones are kept and a portion is missing. V, J and clone size are taken as reported in that table, and D and trimming were inferred from the DNA itself. The sample has approximately 200,000 clones, 80% to 85% seen once. This CDR3 contains 14 residues. The V end was cut by 4 bases, the J end by 1 base, with 10 bases between. Germline-derived CDR1 and CDR2 are LGHDT and YNNKEL (reference sequence). These data are taken from a study of blood T cell repertoires in COVID-19.

Sequencing was carried out using PBMCs or T cells enriched from blood (not recorded which). The origin of this receptor is a man aged 35 to 55 who had recovered from COVID-19. The V gene is TRBV3-1 (or the pseudogene TRBV3-2), the J gene TRBJ1-1; maybe TRBD1 (5 bases). CDR3 nucleotide sequence: TGTGCCAGCAGCCCCCTGACAGCGAACACTGAAGCTTTCTTT. Residues: CASSPLTANTEAFF.